This note documents a single T cell receptor beta chain sequence. The sample belongs to a study of blood T cell repertoires in COVID-19. The wider study: Whether acute or convalescent, the COVID-19 samples came from the United States, Italy and Spain.

Only in-frame clones appear in the TCRdb table, and some are missing; sequencing was by immunoSEQ multiplex PCR. The sample has under 250,000 clones, 84% seen once. The V end lost 3 bases, the J end lost 2 bases, and 7 bases lay between the germline ends. Germline assignment: CDR1 SNHLY and CDR2 FYNNEI. The CDR3 length is 13 residues. The rearrangement joins TRBV2 to TRBJ1-1, with D unclear. This clonotype was sampled from a woman in her 40s who had recovered from COVID-19. The sample consisted of peripheral blood. The CDR3 DNA sequence: TGTGCCAGCAGTGACCGTCTCAACACTGAAGCTTTCTTT. Translation: CASSDRLNTEAFF.